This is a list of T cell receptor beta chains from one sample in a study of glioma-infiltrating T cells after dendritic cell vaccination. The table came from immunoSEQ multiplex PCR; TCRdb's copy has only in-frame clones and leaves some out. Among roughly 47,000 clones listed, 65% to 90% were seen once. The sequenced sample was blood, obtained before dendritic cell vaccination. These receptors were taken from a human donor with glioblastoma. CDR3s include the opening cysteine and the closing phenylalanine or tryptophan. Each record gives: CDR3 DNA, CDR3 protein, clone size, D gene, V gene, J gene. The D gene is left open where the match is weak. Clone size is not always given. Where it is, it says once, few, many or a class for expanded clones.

DNA: TGTGCCAGCAGTTTAGGAGCCTACGTGAGCGGGGAGCTGTTTTTT
CDR3: CASSLGAYVSGELFF
size: .
D: .
V: TRBV27
J: TRBJ2-2

DNA: TGTGCCAGTAGTGAGACAGTCCTATTGAACTATGGCTACACCTTC
CDR3: CASSETVLLNYGYTF
size: .
D: .
V: TRBV19
J: TRBJ1-2

DNA: TGTGCCAGCAGCCCCCGGGGGGGCATGAACACTGAAGCTTTCTTT
CDR3: CASSPRGGMNTEAFF
size: .
D: .
V: TRBV11-3
J: TRBJ1-1

DNA: TGTGCCAGTAGTATGGTGCTAGCGGGTGTTACCGGGGAGCTGTTTTTT
CDR3: CASSMVLAGVTGELFF
size: .
D: TRBD2
V: TRBV19
J: TRBJ2-2

DNA: TGCGCCAGCAGCCAAGAGGTCAGGGGTGTGGGAAACACCATATATTTT
CDR3: CASSQEVRGVGNTIYF
size: .
D: .
V: TRBV4-1
J: TRBJ1-3

DNA: TGTGCCAGCAGCTCCTTCCCGGGACTAGCGGGAGGGTTAGATGAGCAGTTCTTC
CDR3: CASSSFPGLAGGLDEQFF
size: .
D: TRBD2
V: TRBV7-3
J: TRBJ2-1

DNA: TGTGCCAGTATGCGCCTAGACCTGAACACTGAAGCTTTCTTT
CDR3: CASMRLDLNTEAFF
size: .
D: .
V: TRBV19
J: TRBJ1-1

DNA: TGTGCCAGCAGCTTAGTCCGCGCCAACACCGGGGAGCTGTTTTTT
CDR3: CASSLVRANTGELFF
size: .
D: .
V: TRBV11-2
J: TRBJ2-2

DNA: TGCGCCAGCAGCTTGGTTCAGGGGGCGCATCAGCCCCAGCATTTT
CDR3: CASSLVQGAHQPQHF
size: .
D: TRBD1
V: TRBV5-1
J: TRBJ1-5

DNA: TGTGCCAGCTCACCATCGGACACACGGGGCTACACCTTC
CDR3: CASSPSDTRGYTF
size: .
D: .
V: TRBV18
J: TRBJ1-2

DNA: TGTGCCAGCAGCTTAGGCGGTTCCAATGAGCAGTTCTTC
CDR3: CASSLGGSNEQFF
size: .
D: .
V: TRBV7-2
J: TRBJ2-1

DNA: TGCGCCAGCAGCCCGAGGGTAGTCAGTCTACACAATCAGCCCCAGCATTTT
CDR3: CASSPRVVSLHNQPQHF
size: .
D: .
V: TRBV4-1
J: TRBJ1-5

DNA: TGCAGCGTTGATGGGACAGACCCTAATCAGCCCCAGCATTTT
CDR3: CSVDGTDPNQPQHF
size: once
D: TRBD1
V: TRBV29-1
J: TRBJ1-5

DNA: TGTGCCAGCAGCCCAGCGGGACAGGGTAGGAGTGAGCAGTTCTTC
CDR3: CASSPAGQGRSEQFF
size: .
D: TRBD1
V: TRBV11-3
J: TRBJ2-1

DNA: TGTGCCAGCAGGGGAGCGACAGGGACGAACACCGGGGAGCTGTTTTTT
CDR3: CASRGATGTNTGELFF
size: few
D: TRBD1
V: TRBV5-4
J: TRBJ2-2

DNA: TGTGCCAGCAGCTTTGGAGACAGGGTCGGAGAGACCCAGTACTTC
CDR3: CASSFGDRVGETQYF
size: .
D: TRBD1
V: TRBV11-3
J: TRBJ2-5

DNA: TGTGCCAGCAGCGCGGGACAGGGGCTCTACGAGCAGTACTTC
CDR3: CASSAGQGLYEQYF
size: .
D: TRBD1
V: TRBV9
J: TRBJ2-7

DNA: TGCGCCAGCAGCCAATCCTCCGGGGCCAACGTCCTGACTTTC
CDR3: CASSQSSGANVLTF
size: once
D: .
V: TRBV4-3
J: TRBJ2-6

DNA: TGTGCCAGCAGCTTCCGACCGCCCCGGGTGTCCTACAATGAGCAGTTCTTC
CDR3: CASSFRPPRVSYNEQFF
size: .
D: .
V: TRBV13
J: TRBJ2-1

DNA: TGTGCCAGCAGCCCAGGCGTATCGGGAGCCCCTTCCTACGAGCAGTACTTC
CDR3: CASSPGVSGAPSYEQYF
size: .
D: .
V: TRBV14
J: TRBJ2-7

DNA: TGCGCCAGCAGCCAAGATTCAGGGTCCAACTATGGCTACACCTTC
CDR3: CASSQDSGSNYGYTF
size: few
D: .
V: TRBV4-1
J: TRBJ1-2

DNA: TGTGCCAGCAGCGCATACAGGGAAAAGAGCTCCTACGAGCAGTACTTC
CDR3: CASSAYREKSSYEQYF
size: few
D: .
V: TRBV7-9
J: TRBJ2-7

DNA: TGTGCCACAACAGGGGGACAGATGAACACTGAAGCTTTCTTT
CDR3: CATTGGQMNTEAFF
size: .
D: TRBD1
V: TRBV15
J: TRBJ1-1

DNA: TGTGCCAGTAGTAATTCAGGGTTTGAAGAAAAACTGTTTTTT
CDR3: CASSNSGFEEKLFF
size: medium-sized
D: .
V: TRBV19
J: TRBJ1-4

DNA: TGCGCCAGCAGCTTGGGAACAGGTTATACCTACGAGCAGTACTTC
CDR3: CASSLGTGYTYEQYF
size: .
D: .
V: TRBV5-1
J: TRBJ2-7

DNA: TGCGCCAGCAGCCAAGCACTCTTTAGGACTAGCGGGAGTTACGAGCAGTACTTC
CDR3: CASSQALFRTSGSYEQYF
size: .
D: TRBD2
V: TRBV4-3
J: TRBJ2-7

DNA: TGTGCCAGCAGTCAAGCGGGGGGCACTGGAAACACCATATATTTT
CDR3: CASSQAGGTGNTIYF
size: .
D: .
V: TRBV7-3
J: TRBJ1-3

DNA: TGTGCCAGCAGTGTAACCACCGGGACAGGGGGCTCTCAGCCCCAGCATTTT
CDR3: CASSVTTGTGGSQPQHF
size: .
D: TRBD1
V: TRBV27
J: TRBJ1-5

DNA: TGTGCCAGCAGCTCAGGGGCAGATACGCAGTATTTT
CDR3: CASSSGADTQYF
size: once
D: .
V: TRBV25-1
J: TRBJ2-3

DNA: TGTGCCAGCAGCTTACGCGCCAGCGCGGGGCTCGGGGAGCTGTTTTTT
CDR3: CASSLRASAGLGELFF
size: .
D: .
V: TRBV7-3
J: TRBJ2-2

DNA: TGTGCCTGGAGAGGACTACCCGGGACAGTCTCTAACTATGGCTACACCTTC
CDR3: CAWRGLPGTVSNYGYTF
size: once
D: TRBD1
V: TRBV30
J: TRBJ1-2

DNA: TGTGCCAGCAGTTACTCAGGAGGGGTAGATTCACCCCTCCACTTT
CDR3: CASSYSGGVDSPLHF
size: .
D: .
V: TRBV6-5
J: TRBJ1-6

DNA: TGCGCCAGCAGTCGGGGGAGCTCTGGGGCCAACGTCCTGACTTTC
CDR3: CASSRGSSGANVLTF
size: .
D: .
V: TRBV5-1
J: TRBJ2-6

DNA: TGTGCCAGCAGAGGGGGGGCCCACAATGAGCAGTTCTTC
CDR3: CASRGGAHNEQFF
size: .
D: .
V: TRBV28
J: TRBJ2-1

DNA: TGTGCCAGTAGTATGCTGGGCAACTCCTACGAGCAGTACTTC
CDR3: CASSMLGNSYEQYF
size: .
D: .
V: TRBV19
J: TRBJ2-7